Following are 12 T cell receptor beta chains from one sample sequenced in a study of T-cell reconstitution after alpha-beta-depleted transplantation in children. Unique molecular identifiers were built into the TCRbeta library. TCRdb reprocessed the PCR reads via MiXCR and lists one record per CDR3 protein. The table shows 150,000 to 250,000 distinct CDR3 sequences, with about 15% occurring only once. Sequenced material: PBMCs from the stem cell graft donor, taken from the stem cell graft. Every receptor here comes from a human donor who donated a stem cell graft to a child with acute lymphoblastic leukemia.

This clonotype turned up a few times. The gene calls are TRBV6-1 and TRBJ2-1, with D tentatively TRBD2 (6 bases). CDR1 and CDR2 (germline): MNHNS, SASEGT. Trimming cost V 3 bases and J 2 bases, with 11 bases left between them. The CDR3 length is 15 residues. In DNA, the CDR3 is TGTGCCAGCAGTGATCTAGCGAGAGCCTACAATGAGCAGTTCTTC. Amino acid sequence: CASSDLARAYNEQFF.

This clonotype was counted ten times or more. CDR3: CSVETPISSYNEQFF. In nucleotides, the CDR3 is TGCAGCGTTGAAACACCCATAAGCTCCTACAATGAGCAGTTCTTC. The chain has TRBV29-1 and TRBJ2-1; no clear D. The germline gives CDR1 SQVTM, CDR2 ANQGSEA. The V end lost 2 bases, the J end lost 0 bases, and 11 bases lay between the germline ends. The CDR3 length is 15 residues.

The chain joins TRBV5-1 to TRBJ1-4; D unresolved. Germline CDR1 reads SGHRS; CDR2 reads YFSETQ. The CDR3 covers 13 residues. Trimming took 0 bases from V and 6 from J, leaving 6 bases between them. The CDR3 protein is CASSLEADEKLFF. The CDR3 nucleotides are TGCGCCAGCAGCTTGGAGGCGGATGAAAAACTGTTTTTT.

Turning to this clonotype: A much larger clone lies one base from this, so it may be a read error. This chain connects TRBV6-1 to TRBJ1-1, with a weak D call TRBD1 (5 bases). This CDR3 has 15 residues. Germline CDR1 is MNHNS and CDR2 is SASEGT. The V end lost 3 bases, the J end lost 4 bases, and 15 bases lay between the germline ends. The CDR3 here is CASSDRAQAVTEAFF. CDR3 sequence (DNA): TGTGCCAGCAGTGACCGCGCACAGGCGGTCACTGAAGCTTTCTTT.

This clonotype showed up just a few times. With a much larger clone just one base away, this may be a read error. J is TRBJ2-7 and V is TRBV5-1, with 12 bases lining up with TRBD2. The germline V gene has CDR1 SGHRS and CDR2 YFSETQ. The CDR3 is made up of 15 amino acids. Trimming at V came to 4 bases and at J to 2 bases, leaving 4 bases not matched to a gene. DNA of the CDR3: TGCGCCAGCAGCCTCAGGACTAGCGGGGCCTACGAGCAGTACTTC. This translates into CASSLRTSGAYEQYF.

This clonotype was observed at least ten times. This chain uses TRBV6-1 with TRBJ2-1; TRBD2 aligns across 8 bases. This CDR3 spans 15 amino acids. Unmatched junction bases numbered 7, after V lost 5 bases and J lost 4 bases. CDR1 MNHNS and CDR2 SASEGT come from the germline V gene. CDR3 nucleotide sequence: TGTGCCAGCAGTCTCGGACTAGCTTCATACAATGAGCAGTTCTTC. Its translation: CASSLGLASYNEQFF.

V usage is TRBV15 and J usage is TRBJ2-7; TRBD1 aligns across 9 bases. The CDR3 is made up of 14 amino acids. Unmatched junction bases numbered 2, after V lost 1 base and J lost 4 bases. Germline V gene sequence: CDR1 LNHNV, CDR2 YYDKDF (reference sequence). The CDR3 DNA reads as TGTGCCACCAGCAGAGGGGGACAGGGTTACGAGCAGTACTTC. This encodes CATSRGGQGYEQYF.

This clonotype occurred many times. This rearrangement joins TRBV5-1 to TRBJ2-3; 7 nucleotides align to TRBD2. The CDR3 runs 17 residues. CDR1 SGHRS and CDR2 YFSETQ come from the germline V gene. J lost 10 bases, V lost 2 bases, and 19 bases had no gene match. CDR3 amino acids: CASSLDAGALGPGSQYF. For the CDR3, the DNA is TGCGCCAGCAGCTTAGATGCGGGAGCCCTCGGGCCGGGCTCGCAGTATTTT.

The chain uses TRBV6-1 and TRBJ2-1; TRBD2 aligns across 16 bases. Germline loops: CDR1 MNHNS, CDR2 SASEGT. The CDR3 totals 20 residues. Trimming took 4 bases from V and 8 from J; bases not matched to a gene: 17. CDR3 DNA sequence: TGTGCCAGCAGTGGGATTGAGGGACTAGCGGGAGGGTGGGCGTCGTATGAGCAGTTCTTC. It codes for CASSGIEGLAGGWASYEQFF.

Ten or more counts support this clonotype. This chain links TRBV5-1 with TRBJ2-3, with TRBD1 matching 9 bases. Germline trimming cut 0 bases from V and 5 bases from J; bases unmatched to any gene: 10. The CDR3 totals 17 residues. Per the germline V gene, CDR1 is SGHRS and CDR2 is YFSETQ. CDR3 in DNA: TGCGCCAGCAGCTTGGGACAGGGGGTAAAAGAAGGAGATACGCAGTATTTT. Protein product: CASSLGQGVKEGDTQYF.

This clonotype was counted at least ten times. V is TRBV7-9 and J is TRBJ2-1; the match to TRBD2 covers 10 bases. The CDR3 sequence is 17 residues long. Germline CDR1 reads SEHNR; CDR2 reads FQNEAQ (reference sequence). After removal of 1 base from V and 5 bases from J, the junction contained 8 bases not matched to a gene. The CDR3: CASSLGTSGTLHNEQFF. DNA of the CDR3: TGTGCCAGCAGCTTAGGGACTAGCGGTACCCTACACAATGAGCAGTTCTTC.

This clonotype was counted between two and nine times. J is TRBJ1-6 and V is TRBV10-3, with a possible D match to TRBD1 (5 bases). V lost 6 bases to trimming and J lost 5 bases, with 8 bases between them. This CDR3 has 13 residues. Germline V gene lookup returns CDR1 ENHRY and CDR2 SYGVKD. The CDR3 here is CAIRDRDNSPLHF. The CDR3 DNA sequence: TGTGCCATCAGAGACAGAGATAATTCACCCCTCCACTTT.